These T cell receptor beta chains were read from a single sample in a study of blood T cell repertoires in COVID-19. The data were produced by immunoSEQ multiplex PCR, yet TCRdb's version contains in-frame clones alone and is incomplete. The sample lists approximately 220,000 clones; 83% were seen once. The sequencing input was PBMCs or T cells enriched from blood (not recorded which). The receptors stem from a woman between 50 and 59 years old who had been exposed to COVID-19. Both conserved end residues are part of each CDR3. A D gene is named only where the DNA matches it firmly. Size is omitted from some rows. Given values are once, few, many or a class for expanded clones.

V	J	D	size	DNA	CDR3
TRBV7-8	TRBJ1-2	-	-	TGTGCCAGCAGCCCAGAGGCAGGGTATGGCTACACCTTC	CASSPEAGYGYTF
TRBV28	TRBJ1-1	TRBD1	-	TGTGCCAGCAGTTTGGGGACAGCACACTTCAGGGGTTTCTTT	CASSLGTAHFRGFF
TRBV7-2	TRBJ2-3	TRBD2	-	TGTGCCAGCAGCCGGACCCTAGCGGGGGGGCGAAATACGCAGTATTTT	CASSRTLAGGRNTQYF
TRBV5-6	TRBJ1-3	-	few	TGTGCCAGCAGCTTGCGGGGGGGCTCTGGAAACACCATATATTTT	CASSLRGGSGNTIYF
TRBV19	TRBJ1-3	-	-	TGTGCCAGTATCTCGGGAACTGGAAACACCATATATTTT	CASISGTGNTIYF
TRBV6-9	TRBJ1-1	TRBD1	-	TGTGCCAGCACCTTAACCGGGACAGGGGGCCTGAACACTGAAGCTTTCTTT	CASTLTGTGGLNTEAFF
TRBV11-2	TRBJ2-1	TRBD2	-	TGTGCCAGCAGCTCCCAACGGGGGGGCCTGAATGAGCAGTTCTTC	CASSSQRGGLNEQFF
TRBV5-4	TRBJ2-7	TRBD1	few	TGTGCCAGCAGCGTCCGGGACAGCCTCTACGAGCAGTACTTC	CASSVRDSLYEQYF
TRBV7-6	TRBJ2-1	TRBD2	-	TGTGCCAGCAGCTTAGGAGGCGGGGGGCCCTTCAATGAGCAGTTCTTC	CASSLGGGGPFNEQFF
TRBV27	TRBJ2-3	-	-	TGTGCCAGCAGTTCGGGGGATACGCAGTATTTT	CASSSGDTQYF
TRBV5-1	TRBJ2-3	-	-	TGCGCCAGCAGCTTGGATGCCAGGGATACGCAGTATTTT	CASSLDARDTQYF
TRBV5-6	TRBJ2-6	TRBD1	-	TGTGCCAGCAGCCGCCTGCCGGGACAGGTAACCTCTGGGGCCAACGTCCTGACTTTC	CASSRLPGQVTSGANVLTF
TRBV24-1	TRBJ2-5	TRBD1	-	TGTGCCACCAGTGATTCGGGACAGCCAAGAGCGGAGACCCAGTACTTC	CATSDSGQPRAETQYF
TRBV29-1	TRBJ1-2	-	-	TGCAGCGTTGATCGCTGGGCGAAGTATGGCTACACCTTC	CSVDRWAKYGYTF
TRBV15	TRBJ2-1	TRBD2	-	TGTGCCACCAGCAGTGGGGGGGGGAGCTTGGATGAGCAGTTCTTC	CATSSGGGSLDEQFF
TRBV5-1	TRBJ1-1	TRBD1	-	TGCGCCAGCAGCTTCGACAGGGGCAGTTGGGGAGCTTTCTTT	CASSFDRGSWGAFF
TRBV5-4	TRBJ2-6	-	-	TGTGCCAGCAGCTTGGTACAGGCTGGGGCCAACGTCCTGACTTTC	CASSLVQAGANVLTF